These 4 T cell receptor beta chains were sequenced from one sample in a study of blood T cell repertoires in COVID-19. Clones were sequenced by immunoSEQ multiplex PCR, and TCRdb holds only the in-frame ones, with some missing. The sample yields over 300,000 clones, roughly 90% seen once. Input material: peripheral blood. These receptors were taken from a man younger than 30 with active or convalescent COVID-19.

This rearrangement joins TRBV9 to TRBJ2-7; TRBD2 matches 9 bases. Germline trimming cut 0 bases from V and 3 bases from J; bases unmatched to any gene: 4. Germline assignment: CDR1 SGDLS and CDR2 YYNGEE. The CDR3 is made up of 15 amino acids. The CDR3 reads CASSVAGTSIYEQYF. CDR3 bases: TGTGCCAGCAGCGTAGCCGGGACTAGCATCTACGAGCAGTACTTC.

The CDR3 loop is CASSLGPAGGPYEQYF. The CDR3 nucleotides are TGTGCCAGCAGCTTAGGGCCAGCGGGAGGGCCCTACGAGCAGTACTTC. V usage is TRBV7-2 and J usage is TRBJ2-7, with TRBD2 identical over 10 bases. CDR1 SGHTA and CDR2 FQGNSA come from the germline V gene. Trimming cost V 1 base and J 2 bases; bases outside gene matches: 5. The CDR3 has 16 amino acids.

V gene TRBV9 combines with J gene TRBJ2-5; TRBD2 is a possible D gene (6 bases). V lost 1 base, J lost 10 bases, and 17 bases lay in between. The CDR3 consists of 14 residues. Germline V gene data show CDR1 as SGDLS and CDR2 as YYNGEE. The CDR3, as DNA: TGTGCCAGCAGCGTAAAGATGGAGGGGAGTGGCCAGTACTTC. Translated: CASSVKMEGSGQYF. The full variable domain, with the rest looked up from reference TRBV9 and TRBJ2-5, is DSGVTQTPKHLITATGQRVTLRCSPRSGDLSVYWYQQSLDQGLQFLIQYYNGEERAKGNILERFSAQQFPDLHSELNLSSLELGDSALYFCASSVKMEGSGQYFGPGTRLLVL.

Only one count was recorded for this clone. CDR3 DNA: TGTGCCAGCAGCTTAGCCAGTACGGGAGGGAACGAGCAGTACTTC. This gives the protein CASSLASTGGNEQYF. This chain connects TRBV7-2 to TRBJ2-7; 8 positions match TRBD2. Germline CDR1 SGHTA, CDR2 FQGNSA. V was pared by 0 bases and J by 5 bases, with 6 bases of the junction left unmatched. The CDR3 runs to 15 residues. Filled out from reference TRBV7-2 and TRBJ2-7, the complete variable domain reads GAGVSQSPSNKVTEKGKDVELRCDPISGHTALYWYRQSLGQGLEFLIYFQGNSAPDKSGLPSDRFSAERTGGSVSTLTIQRTQQEDSAVYLCASSLASTGGNEQYFGPGTRLTVT.